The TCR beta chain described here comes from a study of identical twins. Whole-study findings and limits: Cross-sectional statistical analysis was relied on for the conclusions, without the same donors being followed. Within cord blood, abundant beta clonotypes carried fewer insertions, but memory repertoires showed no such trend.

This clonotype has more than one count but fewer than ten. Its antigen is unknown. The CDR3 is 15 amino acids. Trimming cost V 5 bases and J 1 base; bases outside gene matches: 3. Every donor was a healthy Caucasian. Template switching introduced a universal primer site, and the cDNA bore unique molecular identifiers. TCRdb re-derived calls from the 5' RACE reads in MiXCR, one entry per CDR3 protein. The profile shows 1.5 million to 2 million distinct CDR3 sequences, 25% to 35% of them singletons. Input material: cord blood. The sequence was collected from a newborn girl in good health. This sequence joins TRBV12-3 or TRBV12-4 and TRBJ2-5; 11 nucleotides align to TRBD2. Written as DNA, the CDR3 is TGTGCCAGCAGTCTTAGCGGGGGGGTCCAAGAGACCCAGTACTTC. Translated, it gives CASSLSGGVQETQYF.